These 32 T cell receptor beta chains share one sample of origin, sequenced in a study of identical twins. TCRdb re-called the 5' RACE reads through MiXCR, storing one row per CDR3 protein. The sample holds fewer than 900,000 distinct CDR3 sequences, around a sixth seen once. Separately, the same data were catalogued under a study of T cells expressing NK-cell markers.

The sample consisted of PBMCs. These receptors all come from a woman between 18 and 30 years old in good health.

The chain combines TRBV15 with TRBJ2-1; no reliable D call. V was cut by 1 base and J by 4 bases, with 8 bases left in between. The germline gives CDR1 LNHNV, CDR2 YYDKDF (reference sequence). The CDR3 is 14 residues long. The CDR3 region is CATSRVTAYNEQFF. The CDR3, as DNA: TGTGCCACCAGCAGAGTAACAGCATACAATGAGCAGTTCTTC.

The genes are TRBV20-1 and TRBJ2-3; D perhaps matches TRBD2 (5 bases). CDR3 length: 14 residues. CDR1 DFQATT and CDR2 SNEGSKA come from the germline V gene (reference sequence). The CDR3 DNA is TGCAGGATGGGGAACTACCGGCGGGCAGATACGCAGTATTTT. Translation: CRMGNYRRADTQYF.

In this sample, this clonotype turned up once. The rearrangement joins TRBV9 to TRBJ2-1; D perhaps matches TRBD2 (5 bases). The CDR3 runs 15 residues. The V end lost 0 bases, the J end lost 3 bases, and 10 bases lay between the germline ends. The germline V gene encodes CDR1 SGDLS and CDR2 YYNGEE. As DNA, the CDR3 is TGTGCCAGCAGCGTAGGAGCGGAGCTCTACAATGAGCAGTTCTTC. Its protein is CASSVGAELYNEQFF.

There are many counts of this clonotype. The CDR3 nucleotides are TGCAGTGCTGCAGACATCTACGAGCAGTACTTC. It is translated as CSAADIYEQYF. V is TRBV20-1 and J is TRBJ2-7; D ambiguous. V lost 5 bases to trimming and J lost 3 bases, with 8 bases between them. This CDR3 has 11 amino acids. In germline, CDR1 is DFQATT, CDR2 SNEGSKA (reference sequence).

The chain has TRBV15 and TRBJ1-5; D might be TRBD1 (5 bases). The V gene lost 4 bases and the J gene lost 4 bases, with 5 bases spanning the gap. The CDR3 covers 12 residues. Per the germline V gene, CDR1 is LNHNV and CDR2 is YYDKDF (reference sequence). The CDR3, as DNA: TGTGCCACCAGCAAGGGGAATCAGCCCCAGCATTTT. It codes for CATSKGNQPQHF.

The chain uses TRBV5-1 and TRBJ1-1; D not certain. The CDR3 has 15 residues. The V and J ends lost 4 bases and 0 bases respectively, with 13 bases between them. Per the germline V gene, CDR1 is SGHRS and CDR2 is YFSETQ. The CDR3 nucleotides are TGCGCCAGCAGCGGGGAAGGTATAATGAACACTGAAGCTTTCTTT. Translated, it gives CASSGEGIMNTEAFF.

This CDR3 is CASSFQGSGTF. The CDR3 DNA reads TGTGCCAGCAGTTTTCAGGGATCGGGCACCTTC. J is TRBJ1-2 and V is TRBV12-3 or TRBV12-4; possibly TRBD1 for D (5 bases). Trimming stripped 3 bases from V and 13 bases from J, with 12 bases between. The CDR3 consists of 11 residues.

This clonotype was seen a handful of times. The chain uses TRBV9 and TRBJ1-1; no reliable D call. V was shortened by 3 bases and J by 4 bases, with 13 bases between the two germline ends. The CDR3 runs to 14 residues. Germline V lookup: CDR1 SGDLS, CDR2 YYNGEE. The CDR3: CASSADGWGTEAFF. The CDR3 DNA sequence: TGTGCCAGCAGCGCCGACGGCTGGGGCACTGAAGCTTTCTTT. The whole variable domain, remainder taken from reference TRBV9 and TRBJ1-1, is DSGVTQTPKHLITATGQRVTLRCSPRSGDLSVYWYQQSLDQGLQFLIQYYNGEERAKGNILERFSAQQFPDLHSELNLSSLELGDSALYFCASSADGWGTEAFFGQGTRLTVV.

The table lists this clonotype with a few counts. The chain couples TRBV29-1 to TRBJ2-7; 10 positions agree with TRBD2. The CDR3 has 14 residues. Trimming cost V 4 bases and J 5 bases; bases outside gene matches: 8. From germline, CDR1 is SQVTM and CDR2 ANQGSEA. CDR3 loop: CSVAQAGGKNEQYF. CDR3 in DNA: TGCAGCGTTGCCCAAGCGGGAGGGAAGAACGAGCAGTACTTC.

The V and J genes are TRBV27 and TRBJ2-7, with D possibly being TRBD1 (6 bases). Trimming took 2 bases from V and 6 from J, leaving 14 bases between them. Germline lookup yields CDR1 MNHEY and CDR2 SMNVEV (reference sequence). The CDR3 runs to 14 residues. CDR3: CASSLRGTYSEQYF. The CDR3 nucleotides are TGTGCCAGCAGTTTAAGGGGGACATATTCCGAGCAGTACTTC.

DNA of the CDR3: TGCGCCAGCAGTGAGTGGGGGACTAGCCACACCGGGGAGCTGTTTTTT. Its translation: CASSEWGTSHTGELFF. The chain links TRBV10-2 to TRBJ2-2; 9 bases agree with TRBD2. Trimming at V came to 1 base and at J to 3 bases, leaving 3 bases not matched to a gene. Germline CDR1 is WSHSY and CDR2 is SAAADI. The CDR3 is 16 residues long.

This chain links TRBV7-9 with TRBJ2-5, with 10 positions matching TRBD2. After removal of 6 bases from V and 5 bases from J, the junction contained 15 bases not matched to a gene. This CDR3 is built from 17 residues. Per the germline V gene, CDR1 is SEHNR and CDR2 is FQNEAQ (reference sequence). CDR3 amino acids: CASRQPPRTSGTETQYF. CDR3 in DNA: TGTGCCAGCAGACAACCCCCCAGAACTAGCGGGACGGAGACCCAGTACTTC.

CDR3 in amino acids: CSAPPGLTRNTEAFF. The CDR3 DNA reads TGCAGTGCTCCCCCGGGACTGACGAGGAACACTGAAGCTTTCTTT. This chain joins TRBV20-1 and TRBJ1-1, with D possibly matching TRBD1 (5 bases). Trimming removed 5 bases from V and 1 base from J, with 17 bases in between. This CDR3 is 15 amino acids long. Germline V gene lookup returns CDR1 DFQATT and CDR2 SNEGSKA (reference sequence).

A few counts support this clonotype. The chain joins TRBV7-9 to TRBJ2-7; D unclear. In germline, CDR1 is SEHNR, CDR2 FQNEAQ (reference sequence). The CDR3 is 15 amino acids. V lost 0 bases, J lost 4 bases, and 13 bases lay in between. This CDR3 reads CASSLALSPEYEQYF. Here the CDR3 DNA reads TGTGCCAGCAGCTTAGCGCTCAGTCCCGAATACGAGCAGTACTTC.

The J gene is TRBJ2-3, the V gene TRBV25-1, with 12 positions matching TRBD2. The CDR3 totals 15 residues. From germline, CDR1 is MGHDK and CDR2 SYGVNS. The J segment lost 7 bases and the V segment lost 5 bases, leaving 7 bases of the junction unmatched. The CDR3: CASSWTSGIRYTQYF. CDR3 nucleotides: TGTGCCAGCAGTTGGACTAGCGGGATTCGTTATACGCAGTATTTT.

This clonotype was counted between two and nine times. The chain carries TRBV7-9 and TRBJ2-7, with D perhaps matching TRBD2 (5 bases). Looked up from germline, CDR1 is SEHNR and CDR2 is FQNEAQ (reference sequence). Deletions cut 4 bases from V and 3 bases from J, with 22 bases between. The length of the CDR3 is 17 residues. This CDR3 reads CASSWGILGEGDYEQYF. DNA for the CDR3: TGTGCCAGCAGCTGGGGAATTTTAGGAGAGGGCGACTACGAGCAGTACTTC. The full variable domain, completed using reference TRBV7-9 and TRBJ2-7, is DTGVSQNPRHKITKRGQNVTFRCDPISEHNRLYWYRQTLGQGPEFLTYFQNEAQLEKSRLLSDRFSAERPKGSFSTLEIQRTEQGDSAMYLCASSWGILGEGDYEQYFGPGTRLTVT.

This clonotype was recorded a few times. Since a much larger clone is just one base distant, this may be a read error. The chain uses TRBV7-9 and TRBJ2-7; D gene ambiguous. In germline, CDR1 is SEHNR, CDR2 FQNEAQ (reference sequence). This CDR3 is built from 14 residues. V gave up 1 base and J gave up 2 bases, with 9 bases separating them. The CDR3 protein is CASSLGAETYEQYF. CDR3 DNA sequence: TGTGCCAGCAGCTTAGGGGCGGAGACCTACGAGCAGTACTTC.

V usage is TRBV4-2 and J usage is TRBJ2-1; 9 bases map to TRBD1. The V segment lost 1 base and the J segment 5 bases; nucleotides outside the gene matches: 9. Germline V gene data show CDR1 as LGHNA and CDR2 as YNFKEQ. This CDR3 is 17 amino acids long. The CDR3 region has the DNA TGTGCCAGCAGCCAAGTTAAGGGACAGGGAGTTAACAATGAGCAGTTCTTC. Its protein product is CASSQVKGQGVNNEQFF.

The V and J genes are TRBV29-1 and TRBJ1-1; D is unclear. Germline CDR1 SQVTM, CDR2 ANQGSEA. The CDR3 is 13 residues long. Trimming removed 4 bases at V and 6 bases at J, with 15 bases between. This CDR3 reads CSVAGFEEAEAFF. CDR3 bases: TGCAGCGTTGCGGGATTTGAGGAGGCTGAAGCTTTCTTT.

This chain connects TRBV20-1 to TRBJ2-1; 11 bases fit TRBD2. Per germline, CDR1 DFQATT and CDR2 SNEGSKA (reference sequence). The CDR3 covers 20 residues. V lost 0 bases, J lost 0 bases, and 13 bases stayed unmatched. CDR3 sequence: CSARDRKASGGPSSYNEQFF. The CDR3 DNA reads TGCAGTGCTAGAGATAGGAAGGCTAGCGGGGGGCCGAGCTCCTACAATGAGCAGTTCTTC.

This clonotype was observed at least ten times. This chain joins TRBV20-1 and TRBJ2-4; no firm D call. Germline V CDR1 and CDR2: DFQATT, SNEGSKA (reference sequence). V lost 4 bases and J lost 3, with 22 bases in between. This CDR3 has 17 amino acids. CDR3 in amino acids: CSAINGETNTNKNIQYF. DNA of the CDR3: TGCAGTGCTATTAACGGCGAGACAAACACGAACAAAAACATTCAGTACTTC.

The chain couples TRBV7-9 to TRBJ1-2; perhaps TRBD1 as D (6 bases). The CDR3 consists of 17 residues. Germline V lookup: CDR1 SEHNR, CDR2 FQNEAQ (reference sequence). Trimming removed 7 bases from V and 5 bases from J, with 26 bases in between. The CDR3 DNA reads TGTGCCAGCACATACTTCCTCGGGGACACCCCGGTGTATGGCTACACCTTC. Translation: CASTYFLGDTPVYGYTF.

The chain couples TRBV5-1 to TRBJ1-1, with D unresolved. In germline, CDR1 is SGHRS, CDR2 YFSETQ. CDR3 length: 15 amino acids. The V end was cut by 1 base, the J end by 0 bases, with 10 bases between. The CDR3 sequence: CASSLSGTLNTEAFF. In DNA form, the CDR3 reads TGCGCCAGCAGCTTGTCAGGCACTCTGAACACTGAAGCTTTCTTT.

The J gene is TRBJ2-3, the V gene TRBV4-1; 8 nucleotides align to TRBD2. V gave up 1 base and J gave up 5 bases; unmatched junction bases: 8. Looked up from germline, CDR1 is MGHRA and CDR2 is YSYEKL. The CDR3 runs to 16 residues. CDR3 protein: CASSQVSSGFEDTQYF. CDR3 sequence (DNA): TGCGCCAGCAGCCAAGTGTCTAGCGGGTTTGAAGATACGCAGTATTTT.

There are many counts of this clonotype. This chain links TRBV6-5 with TRBJ2-3, with D unresolved. The ends were cut back, 8 bases at V and 6 bases at J, with 12 bases in the middle. Germline CDR1 MNHEY, CDR2 SVGAGI. The CDR3 has 12 residues. Written as DNA, the CDR3 is TGTGCCAGCGGCACCCCTTGGGATACGCAGTATTTT. Protein product: CASGTPWDTQYF.

Only a few counts were recorded for this clonotype. The CDR3 reads CSVVRDRTGELFF. The CDR3 region has the DNA TGCAGCGTTGTACGGGACCGCACCGGGGAGCTGTTTTTT. The chain carries TRBV29-1 and TRBJ2-2; D may match TRBD1 or TRBD2 (5 bases each). CDR1 is SQVTM and CDR2 is ANQGSEA in the germline V gene. Trimming stripped 4 bases from V and 4 bases from J, with 10 bases between. CDR3 length equals 13 residues.

This clonotype has at least ten counts. The chain uses TRBV24-1 and TRBJ2-1, with 9 bases that match TRBD2. Trimming removed 2 bases from V and 9 bases from J; junction bases left unmatched: 7. CDR1 and CDR2 (germline): KGHDR, SFDVKD. The length of the CDR3 is 15 residues. CDR3 region: CATSDWGSGSGEQFF. As DNA, the CDR3 is TGTGCCACCAGTGATTGGGGTAGCGGGAGTGGTGAGCAGTTCTTC.

This clonotype showed up just a few times. The chain is built from TRBV10-3 and TRBJ1-1; D call uncertain. Trimming left V 3 bases short and J 5 bases short, with 13 bases between. This CDR3 has 14 residues. Looked up from germline, CDR1 is ENHRY and CDR2 is SYGVKD. CDR3 sequence: CAISEQFGETEAFF. CDR3 DNA: TGTGCCATCAGTGAACAGTTTGGAGAGACTGAAGCTTTCTTT.

The table lists this clonotype with a few counts. The rearrangement joins TRBV24-1 to TRBJ2-4; D is unresolved. Trimming removed 8 bases at V and 4 bases at J, with 5 bases between. The CDR3 length is 11 residues. Germline V gene data show CDR1 as KGHDR and CDR2 as SFDVKD. The CDR3 DNA reads as TGTGCCACCAACGTGAAAAACATTCAGTACTTC. Encoded protein: CATNVKNIQYF.

This clonotype was seen a few times. The CDR3 here is CSVSRVNTEAFF. The DNA for the CDR3 is TGCAGTGTCTCCAGGGTGAACACTGAAGCTTTCTTT. This chain uses TRBV20-1 with TRBJ1-1, with D tentatively TRBD1 (5 bases). V was trimmed by 7 bases and J by 0 bases, leaving 9 bases between them. CDR1 and CDR2 from the germline V gene are DFQATT and SNEGSKA (reference sequence). CDR3 length: 12 amino acids.

Many counts were recorded for this clonotype. The CDR3, as DNA: TGTGCCAGCAGCTCTGGACAGGGTCGCACTGAAGCTTTCTTT. The encoded protein is CASSSGQGRTEAFF. The rearrangement joins TRBV7-8 to TRBJ1-1, with 8 bases aligning to TRBD1. V trimming: 4 bases; J trimming: 4 bases; junction bases outside the gene matches: 5. Germline-derived CDR1 and CDR2 are SGHVS and FQNEAQ. The CDR3 totals 14 residues.

This clonotype has only a few counts. The chain joins TRBV20-1 to TRBJ1-6; the D gene is possibly TRBD1 (6 bases). Germline values: CDR1 DFQATT, CDR2 SNEGSKA (reference sequence). The CDR3 length is 16 residues. The V gene lost 3 bases and the J gene lost 9 bases, with 21 bases spanning the gap. The CDR3 loop is CSARGMGHGDFSPLHF. DNA of the CDR3: TGCAGTGCTAGGGGGATGGGACACGGTGATTTTTCACCCCTCCACTTT.